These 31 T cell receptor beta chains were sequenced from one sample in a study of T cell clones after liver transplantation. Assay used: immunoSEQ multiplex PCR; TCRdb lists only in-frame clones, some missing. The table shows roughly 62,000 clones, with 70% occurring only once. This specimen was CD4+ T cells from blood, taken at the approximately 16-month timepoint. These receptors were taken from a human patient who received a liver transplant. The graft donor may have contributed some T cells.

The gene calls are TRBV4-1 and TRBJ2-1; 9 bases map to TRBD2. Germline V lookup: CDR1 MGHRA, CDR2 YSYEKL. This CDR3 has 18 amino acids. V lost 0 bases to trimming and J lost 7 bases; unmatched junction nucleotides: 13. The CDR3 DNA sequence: TGCGCCAGCAGCCAAGATGAGGTGGGGACTAGCCTAGCTAATGAGCAGTTCTTC. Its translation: CASSQDEVGTSLANEQFF.

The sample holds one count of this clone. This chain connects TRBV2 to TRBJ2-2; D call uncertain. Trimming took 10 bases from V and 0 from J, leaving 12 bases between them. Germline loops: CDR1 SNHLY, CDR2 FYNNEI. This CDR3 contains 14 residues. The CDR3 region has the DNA TGTGCCACAAAAGCCATCTCGAACACCGGGGAGCTGTTTTTT. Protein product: CATKAISNTGELFF.

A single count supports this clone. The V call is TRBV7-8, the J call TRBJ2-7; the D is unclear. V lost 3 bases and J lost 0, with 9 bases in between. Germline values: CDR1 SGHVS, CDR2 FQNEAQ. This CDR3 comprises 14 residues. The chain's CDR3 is CASSLSTNSYEQYF. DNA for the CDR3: TGTGCCAGCAGCTTGAGCACGAACTCCTACGAGCAGTACTTC.

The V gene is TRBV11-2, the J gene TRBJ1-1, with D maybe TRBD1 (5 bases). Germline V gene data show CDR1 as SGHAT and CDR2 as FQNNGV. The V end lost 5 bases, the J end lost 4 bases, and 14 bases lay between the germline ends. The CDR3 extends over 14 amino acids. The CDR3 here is CASSVQGGSTEAFF. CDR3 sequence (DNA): TGTGCCAGCAGCGTGCAGGGCGGGAGCACTGAAGCTTTCTTT.

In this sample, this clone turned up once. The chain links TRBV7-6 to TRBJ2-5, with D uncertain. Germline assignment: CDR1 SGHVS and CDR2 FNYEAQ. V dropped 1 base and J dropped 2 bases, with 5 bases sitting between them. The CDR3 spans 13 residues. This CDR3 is CASSLGRQETQYF. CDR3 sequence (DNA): TGTGCCAGCAGCTTAGGCAGACAAGAGACCCAGTACTTC.

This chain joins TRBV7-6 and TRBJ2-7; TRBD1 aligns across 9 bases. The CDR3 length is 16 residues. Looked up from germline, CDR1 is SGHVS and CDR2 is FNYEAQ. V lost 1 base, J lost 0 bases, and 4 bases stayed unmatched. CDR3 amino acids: CASSLDTGGASYEQYF. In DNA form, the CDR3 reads TGTGCCAGCAGCTTAGATACAGGGGGCGCCTCCTACGAGCAGTACTTC.

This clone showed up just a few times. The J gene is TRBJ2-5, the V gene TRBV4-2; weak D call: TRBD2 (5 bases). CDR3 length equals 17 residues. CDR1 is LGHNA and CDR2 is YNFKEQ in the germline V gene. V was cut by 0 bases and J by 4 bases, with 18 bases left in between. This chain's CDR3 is CASSQERAGPRGETQYF. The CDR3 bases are TGTGCCAGCAGCCAAGAACGGGCGGGCCCTCGGGGAGAGACCCAGTACTTC.

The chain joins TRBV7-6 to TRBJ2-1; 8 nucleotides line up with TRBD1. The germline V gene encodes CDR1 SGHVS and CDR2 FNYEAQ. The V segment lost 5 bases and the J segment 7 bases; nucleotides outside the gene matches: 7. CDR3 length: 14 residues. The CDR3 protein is CASSLRQGQNEQFF. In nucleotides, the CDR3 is TGTGCCAGCAGCCTCCGACAGGGGCAGAATGAGCAGTTCTTC.

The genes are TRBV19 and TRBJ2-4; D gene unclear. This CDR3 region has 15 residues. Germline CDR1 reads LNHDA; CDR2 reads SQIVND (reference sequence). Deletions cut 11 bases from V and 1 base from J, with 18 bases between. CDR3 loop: CAPLAFSFAKNIQYF. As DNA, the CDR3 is TGTGCCCCTTTAGCTTTCTCTTTCGCCAAAAACATTCAGTACTTC.

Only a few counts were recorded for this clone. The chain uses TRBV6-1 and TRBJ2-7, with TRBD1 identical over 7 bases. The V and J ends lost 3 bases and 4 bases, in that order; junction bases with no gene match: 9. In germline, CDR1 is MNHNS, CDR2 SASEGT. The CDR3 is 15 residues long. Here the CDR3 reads CASSDGWHRGYEQYF. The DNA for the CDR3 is TGTGCCAGCAGTGATGGGTGGCACAGGGGTTACGAGCAGTACTTC.

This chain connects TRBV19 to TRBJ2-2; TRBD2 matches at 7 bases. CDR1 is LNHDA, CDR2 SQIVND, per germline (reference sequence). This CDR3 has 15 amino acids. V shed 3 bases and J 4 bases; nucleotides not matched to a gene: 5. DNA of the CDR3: TGTGCCAGTAGTATCATAAGCGGGATCACCGGGGAGCTGTTTTTT. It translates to CASSIISGITGELFF.

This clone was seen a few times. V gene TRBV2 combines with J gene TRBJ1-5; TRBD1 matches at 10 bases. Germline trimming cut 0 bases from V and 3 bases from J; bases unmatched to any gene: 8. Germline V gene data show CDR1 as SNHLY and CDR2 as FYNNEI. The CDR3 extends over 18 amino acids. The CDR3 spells CASSEATGTGVINQPQHF. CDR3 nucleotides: TGTGCCAGCAGTGAAGCTACCGGGACAGGGGTCATCAATCAGCCCCAGCATTTT.

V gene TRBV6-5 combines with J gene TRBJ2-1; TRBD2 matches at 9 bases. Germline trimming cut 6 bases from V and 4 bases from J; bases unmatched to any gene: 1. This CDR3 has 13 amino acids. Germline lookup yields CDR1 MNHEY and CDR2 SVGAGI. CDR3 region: CASRTSGYNEQFF. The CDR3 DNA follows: TGTGCCAGCAGGACTAGCGGTTACAATGAGCAGTTCTTC.

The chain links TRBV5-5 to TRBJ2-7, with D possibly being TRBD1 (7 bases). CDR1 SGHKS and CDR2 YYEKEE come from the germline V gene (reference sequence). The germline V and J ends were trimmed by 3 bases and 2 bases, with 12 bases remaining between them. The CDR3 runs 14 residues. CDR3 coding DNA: TGTGCCAGCAGCTGGCAGGGGGGCCCCTACGAGCAGTACGTC. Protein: CASSWQGGPYEQYV.

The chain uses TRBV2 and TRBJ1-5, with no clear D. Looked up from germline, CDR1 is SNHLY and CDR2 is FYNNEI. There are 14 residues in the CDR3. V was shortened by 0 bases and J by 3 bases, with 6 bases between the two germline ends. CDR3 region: CASSEASDNQPQHF. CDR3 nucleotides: TGTGCCAGCAGTGAAGCATCAGACAATCAGCCCCAGCATTTT.

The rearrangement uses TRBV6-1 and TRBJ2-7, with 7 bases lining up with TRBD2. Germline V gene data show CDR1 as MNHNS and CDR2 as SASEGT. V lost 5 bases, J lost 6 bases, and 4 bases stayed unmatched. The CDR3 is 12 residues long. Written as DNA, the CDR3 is TGTGCCAGCAGTCTAACGGGGGGCGAGCAGTACTTC. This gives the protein CASSLTGGEQYF.

CDR3 loop: CASSKNMADTQYF. CDR3 sequence (DNA): TGTGCCAGCAGCAAAAATATGGCAGATACGCAGTATTTT. The chain combines TRBV14 with TRBJ2-3; no firm D call. Germline V gives CDR1 SGHDN, CDR2 FVKESK. This CDR3 has 13 residues. V lost 5 bases and J lost 4, with 10 bases in between.

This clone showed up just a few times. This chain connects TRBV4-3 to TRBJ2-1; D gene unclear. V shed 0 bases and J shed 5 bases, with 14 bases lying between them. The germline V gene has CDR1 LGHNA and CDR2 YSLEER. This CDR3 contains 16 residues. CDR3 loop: CASSQDRAGRNNEQFF. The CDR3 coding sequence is TGCGCCAGCAGCCAAGATCGGGCAGGACGGAACAATGAGCAGTTCTTC.

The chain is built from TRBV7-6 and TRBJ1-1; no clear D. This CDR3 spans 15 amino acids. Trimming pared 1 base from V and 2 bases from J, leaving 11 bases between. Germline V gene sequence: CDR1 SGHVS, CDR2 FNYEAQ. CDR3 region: CASSLGSGINTEAFF. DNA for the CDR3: TGTGCCAGCAGCTTAGGGTCCGGGATAAACACTGAAGCTTTCTTT.

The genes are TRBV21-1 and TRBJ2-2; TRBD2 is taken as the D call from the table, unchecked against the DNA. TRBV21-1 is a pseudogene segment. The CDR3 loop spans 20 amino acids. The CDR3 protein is CASTVRRTSGSQGRAGELFF. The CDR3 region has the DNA TGTGCCAGCACGGTACGAAGGACTAGCGGGAGTCAGGGTAGGGCCGGGGAGCTGTTTTTT.

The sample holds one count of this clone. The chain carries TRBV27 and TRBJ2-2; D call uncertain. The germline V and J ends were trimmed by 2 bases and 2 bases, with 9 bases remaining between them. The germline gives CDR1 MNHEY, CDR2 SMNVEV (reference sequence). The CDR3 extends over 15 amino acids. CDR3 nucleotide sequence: TGTGCCAGCAGTTTAAGGGCAGGAAACACCGGGGAGCTGTTTTTT. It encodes CASSLRAGNTGELFF.

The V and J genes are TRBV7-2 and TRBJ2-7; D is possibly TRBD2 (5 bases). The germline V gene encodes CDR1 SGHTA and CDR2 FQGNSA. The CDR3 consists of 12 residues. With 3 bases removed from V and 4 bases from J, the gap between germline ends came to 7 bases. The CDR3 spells CASSFEGYEQYF. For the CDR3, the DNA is TGTGCCAGCAGCTTCGAGGGTTACGAGCAGTACTTC.

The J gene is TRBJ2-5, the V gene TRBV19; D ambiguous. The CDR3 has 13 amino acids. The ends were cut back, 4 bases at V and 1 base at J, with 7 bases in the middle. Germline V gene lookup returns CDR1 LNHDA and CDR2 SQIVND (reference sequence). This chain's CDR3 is CASSTAFQETQYF. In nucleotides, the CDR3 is TGTGCCAGTAGTACAGCATTCCAAGAGACCCAGTACTTC.

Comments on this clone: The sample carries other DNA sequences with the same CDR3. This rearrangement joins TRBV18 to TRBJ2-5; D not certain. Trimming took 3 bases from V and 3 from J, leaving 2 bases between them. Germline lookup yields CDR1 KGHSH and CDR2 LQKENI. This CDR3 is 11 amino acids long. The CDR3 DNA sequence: TGTGCCAGCTCACCGAAAGAGACCCAGTACTTC. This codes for CASSPKETQYF.

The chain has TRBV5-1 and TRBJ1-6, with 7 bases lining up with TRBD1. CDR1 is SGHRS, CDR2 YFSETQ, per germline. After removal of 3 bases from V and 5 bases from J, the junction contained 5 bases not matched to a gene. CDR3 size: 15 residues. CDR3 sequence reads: CASSSRTGDNSPLHF. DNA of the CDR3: TGCGCCAGCAGCTCGCGGACAGGCGATAATTCACCCCTCCACTTT.

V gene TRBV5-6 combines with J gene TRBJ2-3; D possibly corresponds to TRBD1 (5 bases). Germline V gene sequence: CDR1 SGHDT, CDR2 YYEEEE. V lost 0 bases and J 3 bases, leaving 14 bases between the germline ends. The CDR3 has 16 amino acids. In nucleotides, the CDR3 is TGTGCCAGCAGCTTGGAAAGTAGGGGAACAACAGATACGCAGTATTTT. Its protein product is CASSLESRGTTDTQYF.

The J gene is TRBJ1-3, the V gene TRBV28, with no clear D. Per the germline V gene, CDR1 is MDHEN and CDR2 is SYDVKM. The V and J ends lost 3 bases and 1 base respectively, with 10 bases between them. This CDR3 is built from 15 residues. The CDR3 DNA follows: TGTGCCAGCAGTTTGCCTGAGATATCTGGAAACACCATATATTTT. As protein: CASSLPEISGNTIYF. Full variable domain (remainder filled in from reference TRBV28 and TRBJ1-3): DVKVTQSSRYLVKRTGEKVFLECVQDMDHENMFWYRQDPGLGLRLIYFSYDVKMKEKGDIPEGYSVSREKKERFSLILESASTNQTSMYLCASSLPEISGNTIYFGEGSWLTVV.

The CDR3 nucleotides read TGTGCCAGCAGTCCCTCCGGGACAGGGAACACTGAAGCTTTCTTT. Translation: CASSPSGTGNTEAFF. This chain uses TRBV6-5 with TRBJ1-1; TRBD1 aligns across 8 bases. The CDR3 runs 15 residues. The germline CDR1 and CDR2 sequences are MNHEY and SVGAGI. Trimming removed 5 bases from V and 1 base from J; junction bases left unmatched: 6.

CDR3 nucleotide sequence: TGTGCCAGTAGTGCCTCAAGACTAGCGGGAGTGGGGAAGACCCAGTACTTC. Amino acids: CASSASRLAGVGKTQYF. V gene TRBV19 combines with J gene TRBJ2-5, with TRBD2 matching over 12 bases. V trimming: 5 bases; J trimming: 6 bases; junction bases outside the gene matches: 13. The CDR3 spans 17 residues. Germline CDR1 reads LNHDA; CDR2 reads SQIVND (reference sequence).

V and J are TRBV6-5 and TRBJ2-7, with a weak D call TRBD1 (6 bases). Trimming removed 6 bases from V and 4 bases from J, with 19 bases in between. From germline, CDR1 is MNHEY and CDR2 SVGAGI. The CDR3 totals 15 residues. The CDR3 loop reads CASRRRVGDNYEQYF. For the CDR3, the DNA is TGTGCCAGCAGACGTCGTGTAGGGGACAATTACGAGCAGTACTTC.

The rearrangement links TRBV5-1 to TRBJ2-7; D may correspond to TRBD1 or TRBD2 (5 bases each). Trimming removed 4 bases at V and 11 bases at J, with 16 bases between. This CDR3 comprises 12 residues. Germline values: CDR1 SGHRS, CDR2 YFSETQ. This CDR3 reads CASSPQGTSEYF. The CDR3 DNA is TGCGCCAGCAGCCCCCAAGGGACCAGCGAGTACTTC.